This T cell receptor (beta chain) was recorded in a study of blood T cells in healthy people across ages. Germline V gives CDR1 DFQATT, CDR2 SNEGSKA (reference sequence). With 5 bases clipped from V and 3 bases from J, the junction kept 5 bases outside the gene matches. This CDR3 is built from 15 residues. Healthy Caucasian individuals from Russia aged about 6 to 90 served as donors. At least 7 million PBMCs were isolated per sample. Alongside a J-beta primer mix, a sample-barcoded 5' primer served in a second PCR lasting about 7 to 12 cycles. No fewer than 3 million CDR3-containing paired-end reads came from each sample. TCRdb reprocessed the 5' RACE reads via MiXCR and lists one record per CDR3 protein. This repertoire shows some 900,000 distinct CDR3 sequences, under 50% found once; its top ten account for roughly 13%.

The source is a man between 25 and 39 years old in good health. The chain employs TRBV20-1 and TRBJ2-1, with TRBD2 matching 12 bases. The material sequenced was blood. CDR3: CSASLAGGLYNEQFF. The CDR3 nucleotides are TGCAGTGCTTCTCTAGCGGGGGGGCTCTACAATGAGCAGTTCTTC.